The 26 T cell receptor beta chains below come from one sample, sequenced in a study of cytomegalovirus exposure and HLA in healthy donors. PCR employed 60 Vbeta and 13 Jbeta primers. Data came from immunoSEQ multiplex PCR; TCRdb stores just in-frame clones and leaves some out. The profile covers 85,000 to 100,000 clones, with over 70% appearing a single time and 4.9% taken by the ten largest. Sample: PBMCs. The receptors come from a woman aged 40 to 49 in good health and CMV-seronegative.

This chain links TRBV19 with TRBJ1-1; D possibly corresponds to TRBD1 (6 bases). Germline values: CDR1 LNHDA, CDR2 SQIVND (reference sequence). The CDR3 is 12 residues long. Trimming stripped 3 bases from V and 9 bases from J, with 11 bases between. Here the CDR3 reads CASSIWQGQAFF. The CDR3 region has the DNA TGTGCCAGTAGTATTTGGCAGGGGCAAGCTTTCTTT.

CDR3 sequence (DNA): TGTGCCAGTAGTATAGATGCCAGGACAGGACGAAACTATGGCTACACCTTC. It translates to CASSIDARTGRNYGYTF. V and J are TRBV19 and TRBJ1-2; 7 bases match TRBD1. CDR1 is LNHDA and CDR2 is SQIVND in the germline V gene (reference sequence). The CDR3 is 17 residues long. The V segment lost 0 bases and the J segment 2 bases; nucleotides outside the gene matches: 9.

This clone has just a few counts. The CDR3 sequence: CASSFLAGGQETQYF. CDR3 coding DNA: TGCGCCAGCAGCTTTCTAGCGGGGGGGCAAGAGACCCAGTACTTC. This chain links TRBV5-1 with TRBJ2-5; 12 bases line up with TRBD2. The CDR3 is 15 residues long. The germline V gene encodes CDR1 SGHRS and CDR2 YFSETQ. The V segment lost 2 bases and the J segment 2 bases; nucleotides outside the gene matches: 1.

This chain's CDR3 is CASSQVVNRGVSNQPQHF. For the CDR3, the DNA is TGCGCCAGCAGCCAAGTGGTAAACAGGGGGGTTAGCAATCAGCCCCAGCATTTT. The chain carries TRBV4-3 and TRBJ1-5, with TRBD1 matching 8 bases. With 1 base clipped from V and 0 bases from J, the junction kept 8 bases outside the gene matches. The V gene's germline CDR1 is LGHNA and CDR2 YSLEER. CDR3 length equals 18 residues.

V usage is TRBV4-2 and J usage is TRBJ1-5, with TRBD1 identical over 7 bases. CDR1 is LGHNA, CDR2 YNFKEQ, per germline. The junction had 19 bases not matched to a gene; V was cut back by 4 bases and J by 4 bases. The CDR3 totals 19 residues. CDR3 nucleotides: TGTGCCAGCAGCCCATCCGGGACAGAAACTATGGGGTCAAATCAGCCCCAGCATTTT. This translates into CASSPSGTETMGSNQPQHF.

The chain links TRBV7-6 to TRBJ1-2; TRBD1 matches at 9 bases. The CDR3 is made up of 14 amino acids. Germline V gene data show CDR1 as SGHVS and CDR2 as FNYEAQ. V dropped 6 bases and J dropped 7; count of bases not matched to a gene: 9. CDR3: CASSPSTGGVGYTF. CDR3 sequence (DNA): TGTGCCAGCAGTCCGTCGACAGGGGGTGTTGGCTACACCTTC.

This clone was counted a single time. The V gene is TRBV5-4, the J gene TRBJ2-3; D not certain. The V end lost 4 bases, the J end lost 6 bases, and 18 bases lay between the germline ends. CDR3 length: 15 residues. Germline lookup yields CDR1 SGHNT and CDR2 YYREEE (reference sequence). CDR3 coding DNA: TGTGCCAGCAGCGCTTACCCGTCGTCCGCGGATACGCAGTATTTT. Amino acids: CASSAYPSSADTQYF. The full variable domain, rest sourced from reference TRBV5-4 and TRBJ2-3, is ETGVTQSPTHLIKTRGQQVTLRCSSQSGHNTVSWYQQALGQGPQFIFQYYREEENGRGNFPPRFSGLQFPNYSSELNVNALELDDSALYLCASSAYPSSADTQYFGPGTRLTVL.

The V call is TRBV4-1, the J call TRBJ1-1; maybe TRBD1 (5 bases). CDR1 and CDR2 from the germline V gene are MGHRA and YSYEKL. The CDR3 sequence is 15 residues long. V was cut by 4 bases and J by 0 bases, with 12 bases left in between. CDR3 in amino acids: CASSPDWGVNTEAFF. Here the CDR3 DNA reads TGCGCCAGCAGCCCAGATTGGGGGGTGAACACTGAAGCTTTCTTT.

The V call is TRBV5-1, the J call TRBJ2-5; 11 bases map to TRBD2. Trimming removed 0 bases from V and 0 bases from J; junction bases left unmatched: 10. This CDR3 region has 19 residues. Per the germline V gene, CDR1 is SGHRS and CDR2 is YFSETQ. The CDR3 loop reads CASSLGGLAATSDQETQYF. CDR3 nucleotide sequence: TGCGCCAGCAGCTTGGGGGGACTAGCGGCAACCAGCGACCAAGAGACCCAGTACTTC.

This clone is a singleton in its sample. The chain joins TRBV6-6 to TRBJ1-3, with D perhaps matching TRBD1 (6 bases). V was clipped by 8 bases and J by 0 bases, with 17 bases between them. This CDR3 contains 16 residues. The germline CDR1 and CDR2 sequences are MNHNY and SVGAGI (reference sequence). The CDR3 DNA follows: TGTGCCAGCTCCCTTGATCGGGACACCTCTGGAAACACCATATATTTT. Translation gives CASSLDRDTSGNTIYF.

The CDR3, as DNA: TGTGCCAGCAGCCCTACTGGGGCTAACAATGAGCAGTTCTTC. The encoded protein is CASSPTGANNEQFF. This chain links TRBV5-6 with TRBJ2-1; D is perhaps TRBD1 (5 bases). The CDR3 is made up of 14 amino acids. Germline V CDR1 and CDR2: SGHDT, YYEEEE. V lost 4 bases to trimming and J lost 5 bases, with 13 bases between them.

The chain joins TRBV6-5 to TRBJ2-7; D possibly corresponds to TRBD2 (5 bases). The germline V gene encodes CDR1 MNHEY and CDR2 SVGAGI. The length of the CDR3 is 13 residues. Trimming left V 6 bases short and J 4 bases short, with 13 bases between. CDR3 nucleotides: TGTGCCAGCAGAGGAGCGGCCCGATACGAGCAGTACTTC. Its protein is CASRGAARYEQYF.

The chain employs TRBV18 and TRBJ1-4, with 8 bases identical to TRBD1. The CDR3 consists of 14 residues. Germline V gene data show CDR1 as KGHSH and CDR2 as LQKENI. The V gene end was trimmed by 3 bases and the J gene end by 8 bases; junction bases not matched to a gene: 5. DNA of the CDR3: TGTGCCAGCTCACCGGACAGGGCGGGAGAAAAACTGTTTTTT. Its protein is CASSPDRAGEKLFF.

This clone has only a few counts. The chain employs TRBV5-6 and TRBJ2-1; 8 positions agree with TRBD2. V lost 5 bases and J lost 4; bases outside the gene matches: 11. This CDR3 spans 16 amino acids. The germline V gene has CDR1 SGHDT and CDR2 YYEEEE. In nucleotides, the CDR3 is TGTGCCAGCAGTCGATTAGCGGGGAACGGTTACAATGAGCAGTTCTTC. Translation: CASSRLAGNGYNEQFF.

The rearrangement joins TRBV6-6 to TRBJ1-4; D remains ambiguous. Germline assignment: CDR1 MNHNY and CDR2 SVGAGI (reference sequence). V was trimmed by 4 bases and J by 8 bases, leaving 14 bases between them. CDR3 length: 14 amino acids. Written as DNA, the CDR3 is TGTGCCAGCAGTTCCCCCCCCGGGGTGGAAAAACTGTTTTTT. Protein product: CASSSPPGVEKLFF.

The genes are TRBV5-5 and TRBJ2-5; possible D gene TRBD1, 6 bases. Looked up from germline, CDR1 is SGHKS and CDR2 is YYEKEE (reference sequence). V was cut by 0 bases and J by 4 bases, with 10 bases left in between. The CDR3 is 14 residues long. Written as DNA, the CDR3 is TGTGCCAGCAGCTTGGCTTGGGGGCGAGAGACCCAGTACTTC. This gives the protein CASSLAWGRETQYF.

The rearrangement links TRBV2 to TRBJ1-1, with a possible D match to TRBD1 (5 bases). Trimming cost V 6 bases and J 0 bases, with 8 bases left between them. Per germline, CDR1 SNHLY and CDR2 FYNNEI. This CDR3 is 13 amino acids long. The CDR3 coding sequence is TGTGCCAGCAGACTGACAGTGAACACTGAAGCTTTCTTT. Its protein product is CASRLTVNTEAFF.

The chain combines TRBV18 with TRBJ2-4, with 8 bases matching TRBD2. Germline CDR1 and CDR2: KGHSH and LQKENI. Unmatched junction bases numbered 0, after V lost 0 bases and J lost 5 bases. The CDR3 length is 14 residues. The DNA for the CDR3 is TGTGCCAGCTCACCACCTAGCGGGGAAAACATTCAGTACTTC. Protein sequence: CASSPPSGENIQYF.

The chain joins TRBV19 to TRBJ1-1, with D uncertain. The CDR3 extends over 15 amino acids. The ends were cut back, 3 bases at V and 0 bases at J, with 11 bases in the middle. CDR1 LNHDA and CDR2 SQIVND come from the germline V gene (reference sequence). The CDR3 DNA reads as TGTGCCAGTAGTATTGGCACGTTCATGAACACTGAAGCTTTCTTT. This gives the protein CASSIGTFMNTEAFF.

The rearrangement links TRBV6-5 to TRBJ1-2; 8 nucleotides agree with TRBD1. Germline CDR1 and CDR2: MNHEY and SVGAGI. This CDR3 spans 13 amino acids. Trimming at V came to 5 bases and at J to 5 bases, leaving 4 bases not matched to a gene. The CDR3 protein is CASSTGGFYGYTF. In DNA, the CDR3 is TGTGCCAGCAGTACAGGGGGTTTTTATGGCTACACCTTC.

Only a few counts were recorded for this clone. This chain links TRBV20-1 with TRBJ1-1, with D possibly TRBD1 on 5 matching bases. Germline V gives CDR1 DFQATT, CDR2 SNEGSKA (reference sequence). The CDR3 has 11 residues. The CDR3 nucleotides are TGCAGCATAAGCAGGCGGGGGGAAGCTTTCTTT. Translation: CSISRRGEAFF.

This clone was seen more than once but under ten times. The J gene is TRBJ1-1, the V gene TRBV6-6; 7 bases align to TRBD1. This CDR3 has 15 amino acids. The ends lost 5 bases at V and 1 base at J; junction bases unmatched: 7. Per the germline V gene, CDR1 is MNHNY and CDR2 is SVGAGI (reference sequence). CDR3 protein: CASSVMGQRNTEAFF. In nucleotides, the CDR3 is TGTGCCAGCAGTGTAATGGGACAGCGGAACACTGAAGCTTTCTTT.

This clone was seen repeatedly, ten times or more. This chain connects TRBV6-1 to TRBJ1-6; TRBD1 aligns across 10 bases. There are 14 residues in the CDR3. Germline loops: CDR1 MNHNS, CDR2 SASEGT. V was pared by 3 bases and J by 15 bases, with 8 bases of the junction left unmatched. The CDR3: CASSETGGSGHLHF. Here the CDR3 DNA reads TGTGCCAGCAGTGAGACAGGGGGCAGTGGTCACCTCCACTTT.

CDR3 DNA: TGTGCCAGCAGCTTCCAAAAATACTCGAGTTCGGCTTTCTTT. It specifies CASSFQKYSSSAFF. The rearrangement links TRBV7-2 to TRBJ1-1; D call uncertain. The V gene's germline CDR1 is SGHTA and CDR2 FQGNSA. V gave up 3 bases and J gave up 11 bases, with 19 bases separating them. The CDR3 has 14 residues.

The genes are TRBV9 and TRBJ1-2, with no clear D. Germline CDR1 SGDLS, CDR2 YYNGEE. The V gene lost 0 bases and the J gene lost 8 bases, with 11 bases spanning the gap. The CDR3 consists of 13 residues. The CDR3 spells CASSVDRARGYTF. CDR3 in DNA: TGTGCCAGCAGCGTAGACAGAGCTCGGGGCTACACCTTC. Combining the CDR3 with reference TRBV9 and TRBJ1-2 gives the whole variable domain DSGVTQTPKHLITATGQRVTLRCSPRSGDLSVYWYQQSLDQGLQFLIQYYNGEERAKGNILERFSAQQFPDLHSELNLSSLELGDSALYFCASSVDRARGYTFGSGTRLTVV.

The DNA of the CDR3 is TGTGCCAGCAGTTTCGGCGGGGGTGGAGGGGTTCACGAGCAGTACTTC. Translation gives CASSFGGGGGVHEQYF. The chain has TRBV27 and TRBJ2-7, with 7 bases matching TRBD2. The germline gives CDR1 MNHEY, CDR2 SMNVEV (reference sequence). J lost 5 bases, V lost 3 bases, and 13 bases had no gene match. The CDR3 length is 16 residues.